This T cell receptor beta chain was identified during a study of shared clonotypes between healthy human individuals. Whole-study context: Contributing individuals were a couple of females and a few males aged 18 to 49.

On this clone itself: Its antigen is not identified.

CD45RO negativity and positive selection for CCR7 defined naive CD8 cells, a population that excluded terminally differentiated effector memory CD45RA+ cells. Every contributor of samples was a Caucasian grown-up residing in Nashville, Tennessee. CDR1 and CDR2 from the germline V gene are LNHNV and YYDKDF (reference sequence). CDR3 size: 14 residues. V was cut by 3 bases and J by 5 bases, with 13 bases left in between. Only in-frame clones appear in the TCRdb table, and some are missing; sequencing was by immunoSEQ multiplex PCR. Among about 2.1 million clones listed, around 95% were seen once. Study observations and caveats: Generally, naive subsets came out with larger estimated richness than memory subsets.

The sequence came from a man between 18 and 35 years old in good health. Some clones in this sample may be carry-over from other donors' samples. This rearrangement joins TRBV15 to TRBJ2-5; D gene unclear. Sequencing used naive CD8+ T cells from PBMCs. CDR3 residues: CATSSQRTVETQYF. The DNA for the CDR3 is TGTGCCACCAGCAGTCAACGGACGGTCGAGACCCAGTACTTC. Full variable domain (missing parts from reference TRBV15 and TRBJ2-5): DAMVIQNPRYQVTQFGKPVTLSCSQTLNHNVMYWYQQKSSQAPKLLFHYYDKDFNNEADTPDNFQSRRPNTSFCFLDIRSPGLGDTAMYLCATSSQRTVETQYFGPGTRLLVL.